These 24 T cell receptor beta chains came from one sample sequenced in a study of identical twins. Each CDR3 protein is one row after TCRdb ran MiXCR on the 5' RACE reads. Among about 480,000 distinct CDR3 sequences listed, approximately 15% were seen once. These sequences were also reported in another study, on yellow fever vaccine responses in identical twins.

The sequencing sample was made of CD4+ T cells sorted from blood. These receptors came from a woman aged 18-30 years in good health.

The J gene is TRBJ1-5, the V gene TRBV6-1; tentatively, D is TRBD1 (5 bases). Germline V gene sequence: CDR1 MNHNS, CDR2 SASEGT. V lost 7 bases and J lost 6, with 16 bases in between. The length of the CDR3 is 14 residues. This CDR3 reads CASNPSGYGQPQHF. In DNA form, the CDR3 reads TGTGCCAGCAATCCCTCAGGGTACGGTCAGCCCCAGCATTTT.

The chain recombines TRBV5-1 with TRBJ2-5; 7 bases match TRBD2. The ends lost 7 bases at V and 3 bases at J; junction bases unmatched: 9. CDR1 is SGHRS, CDR2 YFSETQ, per germline. The CDR3 loop spans 14 amino acids. In DNA form, the CDR3 reads TGCGCCAGCGGACGAGCGGGGACCAAAGAGACCCAGTACTTC. It yields the protein CASGRAGTKETQYF.

This chain links TRBV5-1 with TRBJ1-5, with D unclear. The CDR3 is 14 residues long. Germline CDR1 reads SGHRS; CDR2 reads YFSETQ. V gave up 5 bases and J gave up 9 bases, with 18 bases separating them. The CDR3 DNA reads TGCGCCAGCAGAATAGGGCCTATGGATTCGCCCCAGCATTTT. Its protein is CASRIGPMDSPQHF.

This clonotype was seen only a few times. The chain combines TRBV28 with TRBJ1-6; 9 positions match TRBD1. The V gene end was trimmed by 3 bases and the J gene end by 8 bases; junction bases not matched to a gene: 5. This CDR3 spans 15 amino acids. From germline, CDR1 is MDHEN and CDR2 SYDVKM. The DNA for the CDR3 is TGTGCCAGCAGTTTGTCACAGGGGGCCCATTCACCCCTCCACTTT. Translation: CASSLSQGAHSPLHF.

This clonotype came up a few times. The rearrangement joins TRBV28 to TRBJ2-3, with TRBD2 identical over 9 bases. The CDR3 covers 15 residues. Germline V CDR1 and CDR2: MDHEN, SYDVKM. V shed 6 bases, J shed 2 bases, and the junction held 6 bases outside the gene matches. CDR3 residues: CASRLSGGYTDTQYF. In nucleotides, the CDR3 is TGTGCCAGCAGACTTAGCGGGGGATACACAGATACGCAGTATTTT.

CDR3 DNA sequence: TGTGCCAGCAGCTTGGATTTATTTGGGGGGGGCCGCACAGATACGCAGTATTTT. It encodes CASSLDLFGGGRTDTQYF. This chain joins TRBV5-6 and TRBJ2-3, with a tentative D call TRBD2 (7 bases). The CDR3 has 18 residues. V was cut by 0 bases and J by 1 base, with 18 bases left in between. Looked up from germline, CDR1 is SGHDT and CDR2 is YYEEEE.

The rearrangement joins TRBV20-1 to TRBJ1-3; D unclear. Trimming took off 0 bases at V and 2 bases at J, with 11 bases between the two ends. This CDR3 contains 15 residues. Per germline, CDR1 DFQATT and CDR2 SNEGSKA (reference sequence). DNA of the CDR3: TGCAGTGCTAGAGATCCAGTTCCGCCTGGAAACACCATATATTTT. Translating it yields CSARDPVPPGNTIYF.

This clonotype was observed a few times. The V call is TRBV27, the J call TRBJ2-7; 11 bases match TRBD2. Germline CDR1 MNHEY, CDR2 SMNVEV (reference sequence). The CDR3 runs 15 residues. Germline trimming cut 5 bases from V and 3 bases from J; bases unmatched to any gene: 6. Here the CDR3 reads CASSPLAGGLYEQYF. The DNA of the CDR3 is TGTGCCAGCAGTCCGCTAGCGGGAGGACTCTACGAGCAGTACTTC.

In its sample, this clonotype was seen a few times. This sequence joins TRBV30 and TRBJ2-5; D is unclear. V lost 6 bases and J lost 3, with 8 bases in between. This CDR3 comprises 11 residues. Germline V gene lookup returns CDR1 GTSNPN and CDR2 SVGIG (reference sequence). The CDR3 loop reads CACTPEETQYF. In DNA form, the CDR3 reads TGTGCCTGTACACCCGAAGAGACCCAGTACTTC.

Here the CDR3 reads CASSLPATGVNEQFF. In nucleotides, the CDR3 is TGTGCCAGCAGTTTACCCGCGACAGGGGTCAATGAGCAGTTCTTC. The rearrangement joins TRBV27 to TRBJ2-1; TRBD1 matches 8 bases. The CDR3 extends over 15 amino acids. CDR1 is MNHEY and CDR2 is SMNVEV in the germline V gene (reference sequence). V trimming: 2 bases; J trimming: 6 bases; junction bases outside the gene matches: 6.

In its sample, this clonotype was seen a few times. The rearrangement joins TRBV5-1 to TRBJ1-2, with D unresolved. V gave up 4 bases and J gave up 8 bases, with 15 bases separating them. The length of the CDR3 is 13 residues. From germline, CDR1 is SGHRS and CDR2 YFSETQ. The CDR3 here is CASSPYSDGGYTF. The CDR3 DNA follows: TGCGCCAGCAGCCCGTACTCGGACGGCGGCTACACCTTC.

This clonotype was observed a handful of times. The chain uses TRBV12-3 or TRBV12-4 and TRBJ1-6; 10 nucleotides line up with TRBD1. The CDR3 loop spans 15 amino acids. The J segment lost 8 bases and the V segment lost 3 bases, leaving 4 bases of the junction unmatched. The CDR3 here is CASSFKGQGYSPLHF. CDR3 DNA: TGTGCCAGCAGTTTTAAGGGACAGGGGTATTCACCCCTCCACTTT.

The chain uses TRBV7-9 and TRBJ2-7, with TRBD2 identical over 9 bases. The CDR3 loop spans 17 amino acids. V lost 4 bases, J lost 5 bases, and 15 bases stayed unmatched. CDR1 is SEHNR, CDR2 FQNEAQ, per germline (reference sequence). This chain's CDR3 is CASSSGVFAGGFDEQYF. In DNA, the CDR3 is TGTGCCAGCAGCTCCGGGGTTTTTGCGGGGGGGTTCGACGAGCAGTACTTC.

This clonotype was detected ten times or more. The J gene is TRBJ1-1, the V gene TRBV28; D unclear. The germline V and J ends were trimmed by 6 bases and 8 bases, with 19 bases remaining between them. From germline, CDR1 is MDHEN and CDR2 SYDVKM. This CDR3 spans 14 amino acids. CDR3 DNA sequence: TGTGCCAGCAGCTTGGTCTTAGGAATATCAGAAGCTTTCTTT. The encoded protein is CASSLVLGISEAFF.

This clonotype was detected a few times. The chain recombines TRBV24-1 with TRBJ2-7, with D hard to call. The CDR3 contains 15 residues. Germline CDR1 KGHDR, CDR2 SFDVKD. Trimming took 2 bases from V and 3 from J, leaving 13 bases between them. CDR3 nucleotide sequence: TGTGCCACCAGTGATTCCGGCAGGTCCGGCTACGAGCAGTACTTC. Protein sequence: CATSDSGRSGYEQYF.

This clonotype was recorded a few times. CDR3 DNA: TGCGCCAGCAGCTGGACAGGGCTTACAGATACGCAGTATTTT. It encodes CASSWTGLTDTQYF. The chain couples TRBV4-1 to TRBJ2-3; 8 nucleotides match TRBD1. Trimming removed 5 bases from V and 3 bases from J; junction bases left unmatched: 4. This CDR3 has 14 amino acids. The germline V gene has CDR1 MGHRA and CDR2 YSYEKL.

The chain carries TRBV20-1 and TRBJ2-5; no reliable D call. The V gene lost 3 bases and the J gene lost 5 bases, with 19 bases spanning the gap. The V gene's germline CDR1 is DFQATT and CDR2 SNEGSKA (reference sequence). The CDR3 runs to 15 residues. CDR3 DNA: TGCAGTGCTAGGACGACCGGGTTACAAGGCGAGACCCAGTACTTC. Protein: CSARTTGLQGETQYF.

This clonotype was found a few times. The V and J genes are TRBV27 and TRBJ1-2, with a weak D call TRBD1 (6 bases). Per the germline V gene, CDR1 is MNHEY and CDR2 is SMNVEV (reference sequence). V shed 6 bases and J shed 4 bases, with 18 bases lying between them. This CDR3 contains 15 residues. DNA of the CDR3: TGTGCCAGCAGGCGGGACACCGGACCCGGCTATGGCTACACCTTC. Protein sequence: CASRRDTGPGYGYTF.

About this clonotype itself: Germline is not matched at one junction end, which may reflect a read error. The chain couples TRBV6-4 to TRBJ2-1; D remains unclear. In germline, CDR1 is MRHNA, CDR2 SNTAGT. The CDR3 spans 12 residues. The CDR3 spells CASSLDGWNEVF. The CDR3 nucleotides read TGTGCCAGCAGCTTGGACGGATGGAATGAGGTCTTC.

The V and J genes are TRBV6-2 or TRBV6-3 and TRBJ2-5; 7 positions match TRBD1. From germline, CDR1 is MNHEY and CDR2 SVGEGT. Trimming took 6 bases from V and 5 from J; bases not matched to a gene: 3. The CDR3 sequence is 12 residues long. The CDR3 DNA reads TGTGCCAGCAGAGGGGGCCTGGAGACCCAGTACTTC. Its translation: CASRGGLETQYF.

This clonotype showed up many times. The chain carries TRBV18 and TRBJ2-5; 8 positions agree with TRBD1. The CDR3 runs to 14 residues. The junction had 7 bases not matched to a gene; V was cut back by 8 bases and J by 2 bases. From germline, CDR1 is KGHSH and CDR2 LQKENI. CDR3 in amino acids: CASSPRQGQETQYF. As DNA, the CDR3 is TGTGCCAGCAGTCCTCGACAGGGGCAAGAGACCCAGTACTTC.

This clonotype was counted a few times. V usage is TRBV12-3 or TRBV12-4 and J usage is TRBJ2-5; 7 positions agree with TRBD1. This CDR3 spans 14 amino acids. The V gene end was trimmed by 6 bases and the J gene end by 1 base; junction bases not matched to a gene: 5. In nucleotides, the CDR3 is TGTGCCAGCAGGTCCGGGACAGCCCAAGAGACCCAGTACTTC. As protein: CASRSGTAQETQYF.

The V call is TRBV2, the J call TRBJ2-7, with 7 bases fitting TRBD1. The junction had 4 bases not matched to a gene; V was cut back by 2 bases and J by 3 bases. The CDR3 has 14 residues. CDR1 and CDR2 from the germline V gene are SNHLY and FYNNEI. CDR3 sequence reads: CASSETDRNYEQYF. Here the CDR3 DNA reads TGTGCCAGCAGTGAAACGGACAGGAACTACGAGCAGTACTTC.

The chain uses TRBV18 and TRBJ2-7, with 10 bases identical to TRBD2. In germline, CDR1 is KGHSH, CDR2 LQKENI. The CDR3 loop spans 17 amino acids. The V gene end was trimmed by 1 base and the J gene end by 0 bases; junction bases not matched to a gene: 6. The CDR3 loop reads CASSPRLAGPSSYEQYF. Written as DNA, the CDR3 is TGTGCCAGCTCACCACGACTAGCGGGCCCTAGCTCCTACGAGCAGTACTTC. Full variable domain (rest looked up from reference TRBV18 and TRBJ2-7): NAGVMQNPRHLVRRRGQEARLRCSPMKGHSHVYWYRQLPEEGLKFMVYLQKENIIDESGMPKERFSAEFPKEGPSILRIQQVVRGDSAAYFCASSPRLAGPSSYEQYFGPGTRLTVT.